This T cell receptor beta chain was retrieved from a study of T cells after somatic rescue of genetic block. Trimming took 6 bases from V and 12 from J, leaving 18 bases between them. This CDR3 has 12 residues. Germline V gives CDR1 ENHRY, CDR2 SYGVKD. TCRdb keeps only in-frame clones here, not all; method: immunoSEQ multiplex PCR. The data show 85,000 to 90,000 clones, with 70% to 90% seen just once and roughly 1.7% held by the top ten. The chain recombines TRBV10-3 with TRBJ2-7; D gene uncertain. Sequenced sample: peripheral blood mononuclear cells (PBMCs). This TCR was recovered from a woman aged 18-30 years. The CDR3 reads CAIRRHPRRLYF. CDR3 coding DNA: TGTGCCATCAGGCGACATCCCCGCCGCTTGTACTTC.